This paragraph covers one TCR beta chain sequence. The data belong to a study of Ad26.COV2.S vaccination and SARS-CoV-2 variants. Background on the study: Ad26.COV2.S was injected intramuscularly once or twice, 56 days apart.

The CDR3 length is 14 residues. Germline V gives CDR1 LNHNV, CDR2 YYDKDF (reference sequence). V dropped 1 base and J dropped 0 bases, with 5 bases sitting between them. Sequenced by immunoSEQ multiplex PCR; TCRdb stores in-frame clones only, minus some. The sample carries some 390,000 clones, over 75% recorded once. Treatment given: 19 received Ad26.COV2.S at low or high dose, single or two shots; 5 received placebo; per-sample allocation not given. The investigators took samples on day 63 after the first vaccine or placebo injection. It was Wuhan-strain SARS-CoV-2 spike that the Ad26 vaccine vector expressed.

The source is a person aged 18-60 years who received the Ad26.COV2.S COVID-19 vaccine or a placebo. The material sequenced was peripheral blood, taken in a trial of Ad26.COV2.S vaccine versus placebo. The V and J genes are TRBV15 and TRBJ2-3; D is uncertain. The CDR3 loop is CATSRAPSTDTQYF. In nucleotides, the CDR3 is TGTGCCACCAGCAGAGCCCCTAGCACAGATACGCAGTATTTT.